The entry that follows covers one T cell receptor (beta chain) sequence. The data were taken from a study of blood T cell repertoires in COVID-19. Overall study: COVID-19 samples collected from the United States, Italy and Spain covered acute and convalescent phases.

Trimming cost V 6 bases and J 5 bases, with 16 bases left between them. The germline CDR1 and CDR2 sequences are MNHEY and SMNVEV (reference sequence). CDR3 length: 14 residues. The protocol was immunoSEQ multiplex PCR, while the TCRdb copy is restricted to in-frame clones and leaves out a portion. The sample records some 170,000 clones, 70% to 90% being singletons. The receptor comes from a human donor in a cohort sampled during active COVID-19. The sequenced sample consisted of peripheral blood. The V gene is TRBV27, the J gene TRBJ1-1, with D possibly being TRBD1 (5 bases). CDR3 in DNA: TGTGCCAGCAGCCTAGCGGGGGTGGGTACTGAAGCTTTCTTT. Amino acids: CASSLAGVGTEAFF.